This T cell receptor beta chain is drawn from a study of T-cell memory formation after mild COVID-19. Study-wide points: Clones which contracted sat mainly in CM and EM if CD4+, and in EMRA if CD8+. CD4/CD8 balance characterized clones contracting day 15 to 85, and CD4+ skew characterized later expanders.

This clonotype was seen a handful of times. Its antigen remains unidentified. V shed 5 bases and J shed 0 bases, with 13 bases lying between them. The CDR3 covers 15 residues. Germline CDR1 and CDR2: SEHNR and FQNEAQ (reference sequence). TCRdb fed the 5' RACE reads into MiXCR, producing one record per CDR3 protein. The sample has a few hundred thousand distinct CDR3 sequences, around a fifth seen once. This chain connects TRBV7-9 to TRBJ1-1, with D perhaps TRBD1 (6 bases). This sequence was found in an adult woman who had mild COVID-19 (a few samples of this study predate the infection). Cell type and time point are not known. Sequencing input: PBMCs or a T cell subset sorted from them (not recorded which). The CDR3 coding sequence is TGTGCCAGCAGCCGAGGAGGGGACATGAACACTGAAGCTTTCTTT. Amino acids: CASSRGGDMNTEAFF.